One and the same sample provided the 7 T cell receptor beta chains below, sequenced in a study of identical twins. TCRdb reprocessed the 5' RACE reads via MiXCR and lists one record per CDR3 protein. The sample consists of roughly 710,000 distinct CDR3 sequences, approximately 6.1% of them appearing once. Sample: naive T cells sorted from blood. The receptors derive from a man aged 18 to 29 in good health.

This clonotype has ten or more counts. The genes are TRBV15 and TRBJ2-2; D could derive from TRBD1 or TRBD2 (6 bases each). From germline, CDR1 is LNHNV and CDR2 YYDKDF (reference sequence). The CDR3 covers 14 residues. V lost 9 bases to trimming and J lost 1 base, with 12 bases between them. In DNA, the CDR3 is TGTGCCACGGGGGGCGTGAAGAACACCGGGGAGCTGTTTTTT. This gives the protein CATGGVKNTGELFF.

This clonotype came up a few times. V is TRBV12-3 or TRBV12-4 and J is TRBJ2-5; 7 nucleotides align to TRBD2. The length of the CDR3 is 12 residues. Trimming cost V 7 bases and J 9 bases; bases outside gene matches: 8. This CDR3 reads CASTSGTNPQYF. The CDR3 nucleotides are TGTGCCAGCACCAGCGGGACCAACCCCCAGTACTTC.

This clonotype was seen ten or more times. The chain recombines TRBV7-2 with TRBJ2-5; D is ambiguous. With 5 bases removed from V and 5 bases from J, the gap between germline ends came to 9 bases. Germline CDR1 and CDR2: SGHTA and FQGNSA. The CDR3 consists of 12 residues. The CDR3, as DNA: TGTGCCAGCAGCAGGGTGAAGGAGACCCAGTACTTC. This encodes CASSRVKETQYF.

This clonotype was seen only a few times. This chain joins TRBV11-2 and TRBJ2-3, with 12 bases that match TRBD2. J was trimmed by 4 bases and V by 5 bases; bases with no gene match: 7. Germline V gene sequence: CDR1 SGHAT, CDR2 FQNNGV. The CDR3 extends over 16 amino acids. The CDR3 loop is CASSLTSGSISDTQYF. DNA for the CDR3: TGTGCCAGCAGCCTGACTAGCGGGAGCATTTCAGATACGCAGTATTTT.

This clonotype has only a few counts. J is TRBJ2-7 and V is TRBV5-1; 8 nucleotides line up with TRBD2. The CDR3 covers 14 residues. The germline gives CDR1 SGHRS, CDR2 YFSETQ. With 4 bases clipped from V and 4 bases from J, the junction kept 7 bases outside the gene matches. CDR3 in DNA: TGCGCCAGCAGCCCGGGACTAGAGATATACGAGCAGTACGTC. This translates into CASSPGLEIYEQYV.

This clonotype has at least ten counts. The V and J genes are TRBV20-1 and TRBJ2-7, with unresolved D. CDR3 length equals 13 residues. Germline V lookup: CDR1 DFQATT, CDR2 SNEGSKA (reference sequence). V lost 6 bases and J 2 bases, leaving 14 bases between the germline ends. CDR3 residues: CSARHQRPYEQYF. The CDR3 DNA reads TGCAGTGCCCGACACCAGAGACCCTACGAGCAGTACTTC.

The gene calls are TRBV27 and TRBJ2-1; D is undetermined. Trimming cost V 3 bases and J 8 bases, with 14 bases left between them. The germline gives CDR1 MNHEY, CDR2 SMNVEV (reference sequence). CDR3 length equals 14 residues. CDR3 in amino acids: CASSFSLPAYEQFF. In nucleotides, the CDR3 is TGTGCCAGCAGTTTTTCACTTCCAGCCTATGAGCAGTTCTTC.